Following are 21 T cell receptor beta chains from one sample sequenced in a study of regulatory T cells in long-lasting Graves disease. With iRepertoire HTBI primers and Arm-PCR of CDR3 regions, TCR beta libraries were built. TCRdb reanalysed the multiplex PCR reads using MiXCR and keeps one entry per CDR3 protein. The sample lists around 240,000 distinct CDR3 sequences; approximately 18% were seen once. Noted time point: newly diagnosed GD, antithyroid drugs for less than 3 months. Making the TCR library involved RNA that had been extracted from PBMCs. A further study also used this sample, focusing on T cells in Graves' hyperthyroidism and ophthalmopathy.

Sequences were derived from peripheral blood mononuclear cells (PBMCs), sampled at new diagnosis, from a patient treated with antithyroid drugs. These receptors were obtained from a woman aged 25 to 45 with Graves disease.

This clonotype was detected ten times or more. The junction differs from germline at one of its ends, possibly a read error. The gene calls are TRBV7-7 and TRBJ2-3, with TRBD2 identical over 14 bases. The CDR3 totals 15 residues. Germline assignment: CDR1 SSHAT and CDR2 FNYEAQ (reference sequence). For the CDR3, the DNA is TGTGCTAGCAGCAATGGACTAGCGGGGGGTGATACGCAGTATTTT. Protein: CASSNGLAGGDTQYF.

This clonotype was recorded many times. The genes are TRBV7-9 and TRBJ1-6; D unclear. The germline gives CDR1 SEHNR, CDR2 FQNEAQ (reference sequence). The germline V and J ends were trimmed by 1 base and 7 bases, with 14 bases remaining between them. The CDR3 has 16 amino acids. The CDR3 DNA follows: TGTGCCAGCAGCTTAGGAGGAGATAGGGAAAATTCACCCCTCCACTTT. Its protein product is CASSLGGDRENSPLHF.

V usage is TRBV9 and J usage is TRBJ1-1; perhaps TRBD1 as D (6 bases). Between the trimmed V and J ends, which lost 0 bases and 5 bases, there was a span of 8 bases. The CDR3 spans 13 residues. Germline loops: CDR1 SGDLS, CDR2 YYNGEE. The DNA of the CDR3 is TGTGCCAGCAGCGTAGTGCAGGGGACTGAAGCTTTCTTT. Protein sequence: CASSVVQGTEAFF.

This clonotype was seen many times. The CDR3 bases are TGTGCCAGCAGTCTCGACAGAAGAAATTCACCCCTCCACTTT. Translation gives CASSLDRRNSPLHF. V and J are TRBV27 and TRBJ1-6; TRBD1 might be the D (5 bases). The V and J ends lost 5 bases and 7 bases respectively, with 12 bases between them. There are 14 residues in the CDR3. CDR1 and CDR2 from the germline V gene are MNHEY and SMNVEV (reference sequence).

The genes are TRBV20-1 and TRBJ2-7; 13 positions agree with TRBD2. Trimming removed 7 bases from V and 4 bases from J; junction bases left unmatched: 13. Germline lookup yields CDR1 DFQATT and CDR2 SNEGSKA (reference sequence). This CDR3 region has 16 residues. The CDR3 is CSVGLAGDSPFYEQYF. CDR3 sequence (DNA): TGCAGTGTCGGACTAGCGGGAGATTCACCCTTTTACGAGCAGTACTTC.

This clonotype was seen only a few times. CDR3 sequence reads: CASTNQASSYEQYF. DNA for the CDR3: TGTGCCAGTACCAACCAAGCCAGCTCCTACGAGCAGTACTTC. V usage is TRBV19 and J usage is TRBJ2-7; D is ambiguous. From germline, CDR1 is LNHDA and CDR2 SQIVND (reference sequence). The CDR3 is 14 residues long. V was pared by 7 bases and J by 0 bases, with 13 bases between.

CDR3 bases: TGTGCCAGCAGTTCGAGCGGGAGGGTCCCCTACAATGAGCAGTTCTTC. It yields the protein CASSSSGRVPYNEQFF. The chain is built from TRBV7-2 and TRBJ2-1; 10 nucleotides agree with TRBD2. The V gene end was trimmed by 6 bases and the J gene end by 2 bases; junction bases not matched to a gene: 7. This CDR3 contains 16 residues. Looked up from germline, CDR1 is SGHTA and CDR2 is FQGNSA.

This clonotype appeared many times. The CDR3 region is CASSIGRVFGNTEAFF. DNA of the CDR3: TGTGCCAGTAGTATAGGACGGGTCTTCGGGAACACTGAAGCTTTCTTT. The chain recombines TRBV19 with TRBJ1-1, with D hard to call. The CDR3 extends over 16 amino acids. CDR1 is LNHDA, CDR2 SQIVND, per germline (reference sequence). Trimming left V 1 base short and J 1 base short, with 13 bases between.

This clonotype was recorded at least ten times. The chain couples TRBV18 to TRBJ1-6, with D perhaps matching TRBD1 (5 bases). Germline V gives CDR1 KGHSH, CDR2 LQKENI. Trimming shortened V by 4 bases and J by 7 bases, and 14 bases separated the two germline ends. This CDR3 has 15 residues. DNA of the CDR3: TGTGCCAGCTCACAGAGGAGAGGGGAGAATTCACCCCTCCACTTT. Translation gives CASSQRRGENSPLHF.

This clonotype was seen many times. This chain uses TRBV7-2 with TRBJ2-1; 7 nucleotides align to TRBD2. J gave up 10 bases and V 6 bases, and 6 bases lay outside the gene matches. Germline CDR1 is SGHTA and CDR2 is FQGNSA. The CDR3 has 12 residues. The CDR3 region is CASRKGLREQFF. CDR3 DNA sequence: TGTGCCAGCAGGAAGGGACTAAGGGAGCAGTTCTTC.

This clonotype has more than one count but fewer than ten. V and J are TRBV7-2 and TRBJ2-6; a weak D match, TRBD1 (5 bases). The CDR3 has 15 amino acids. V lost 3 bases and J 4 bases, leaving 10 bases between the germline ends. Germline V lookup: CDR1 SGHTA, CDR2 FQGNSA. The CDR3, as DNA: TGTGCCAGCAGCTTCAGGGTTGGAGGGGCCAACGTCCTGACTTTC. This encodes CASSFRVGGANVLTF.

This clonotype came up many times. The CDR3 here is CASSPGLNNEQYF. DNA for the CDR3: TGTGCCAGCTCACCGGGACTAAACAACGAGCAGTACTTC. This chain links TRBV18 with TRBJ2-7; 7 bases match TRBD2. The V gene's germline CDR1 is KGHSH and CDR2 LQKENI. Germline trimming cut 3 bases from V and 5 bases from J; bases unmatched to any gene: 4. This CDR3 has 13 amino acids.

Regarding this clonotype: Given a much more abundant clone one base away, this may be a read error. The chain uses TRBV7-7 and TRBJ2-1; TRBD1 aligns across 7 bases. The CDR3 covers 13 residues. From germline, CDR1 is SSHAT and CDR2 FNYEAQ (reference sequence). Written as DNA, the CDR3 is TGTGCTAGCAGCCTCGGGACAGTCAATGAGCGGTTCTTC. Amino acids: CASSLGTVNERFF.

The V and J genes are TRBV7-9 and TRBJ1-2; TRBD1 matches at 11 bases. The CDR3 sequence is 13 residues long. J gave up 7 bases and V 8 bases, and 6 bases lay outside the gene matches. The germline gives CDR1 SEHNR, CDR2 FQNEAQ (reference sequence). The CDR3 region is CASGGQGALGYTF. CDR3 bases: TGTGCCAGCGGCGGACAGGGGGCGCTTGGCTACACCTTC.

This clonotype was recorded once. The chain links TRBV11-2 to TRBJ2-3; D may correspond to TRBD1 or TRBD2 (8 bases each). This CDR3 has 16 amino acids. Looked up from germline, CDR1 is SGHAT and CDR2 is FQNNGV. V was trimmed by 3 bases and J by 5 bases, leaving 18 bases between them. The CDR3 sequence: CASSFLQGAGGDTQYF. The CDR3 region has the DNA TGTGCCAGCAGCTTCCTCCAGGGGGCGGGGGGAGATACGCAGTATTTT. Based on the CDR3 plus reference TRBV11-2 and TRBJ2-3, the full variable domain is EAGVAQSPRYKIIEKRQSVAFWCNPISGHATLYWYQQILGQGPKLLIQFQNNGVVDDSQLPKDRFSAERLKGVDSTLKIQPAKLEDSAVYLCASSFLQGAGGDTQYFGPGTRLTVL.

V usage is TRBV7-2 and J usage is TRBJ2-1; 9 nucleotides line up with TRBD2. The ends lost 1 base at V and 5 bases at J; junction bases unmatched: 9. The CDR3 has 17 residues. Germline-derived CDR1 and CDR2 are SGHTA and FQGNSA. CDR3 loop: CASSLGGGGAVDNEQFF. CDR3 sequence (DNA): TGTGCCAGCAGCTTAGGCGGCGGGGGGGCTGTGGACAATGAGCAGTTCTTC.

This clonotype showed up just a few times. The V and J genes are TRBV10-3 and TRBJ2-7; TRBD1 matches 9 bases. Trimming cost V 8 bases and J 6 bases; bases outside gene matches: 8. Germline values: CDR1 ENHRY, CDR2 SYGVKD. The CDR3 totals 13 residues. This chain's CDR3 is CAIGRDRVGEQYF. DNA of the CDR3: TGTGCCATCGGCCGGGACAGGGTCGGCGAGCAGTACTTC.

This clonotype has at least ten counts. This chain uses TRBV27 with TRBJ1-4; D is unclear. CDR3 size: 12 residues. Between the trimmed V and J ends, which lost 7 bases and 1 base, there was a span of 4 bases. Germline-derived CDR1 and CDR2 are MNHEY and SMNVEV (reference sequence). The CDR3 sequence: CASKRTNEKLFF. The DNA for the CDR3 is TGTGCCAGCAAGAGAACTAATGAAAAACTGTTTTTT.

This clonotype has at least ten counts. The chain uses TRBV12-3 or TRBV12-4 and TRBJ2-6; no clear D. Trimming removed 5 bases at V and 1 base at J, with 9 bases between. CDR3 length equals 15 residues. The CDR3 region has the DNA TGTGCCAGCAGTAATGACGGGTCTGGGGCCAACGTCCTGACTTTC. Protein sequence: CASSNDGSGANVLTF.

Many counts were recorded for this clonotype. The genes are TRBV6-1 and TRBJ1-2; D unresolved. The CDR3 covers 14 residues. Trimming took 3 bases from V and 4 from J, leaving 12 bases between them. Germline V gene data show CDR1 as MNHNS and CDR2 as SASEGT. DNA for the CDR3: TGTGCCAGCAGTGAGCTCGGCGGACTCTATGGCTACACCTTC. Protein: CASSELGGLYGYTF.

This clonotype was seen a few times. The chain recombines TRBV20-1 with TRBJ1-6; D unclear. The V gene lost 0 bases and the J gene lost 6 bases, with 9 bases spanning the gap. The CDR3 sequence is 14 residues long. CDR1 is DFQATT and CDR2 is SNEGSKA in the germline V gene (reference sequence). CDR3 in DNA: TGCAGTGCTAGAGAATCGATAATTAATTCACCCCTCCACTTT. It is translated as CSARESIINSPLHF.